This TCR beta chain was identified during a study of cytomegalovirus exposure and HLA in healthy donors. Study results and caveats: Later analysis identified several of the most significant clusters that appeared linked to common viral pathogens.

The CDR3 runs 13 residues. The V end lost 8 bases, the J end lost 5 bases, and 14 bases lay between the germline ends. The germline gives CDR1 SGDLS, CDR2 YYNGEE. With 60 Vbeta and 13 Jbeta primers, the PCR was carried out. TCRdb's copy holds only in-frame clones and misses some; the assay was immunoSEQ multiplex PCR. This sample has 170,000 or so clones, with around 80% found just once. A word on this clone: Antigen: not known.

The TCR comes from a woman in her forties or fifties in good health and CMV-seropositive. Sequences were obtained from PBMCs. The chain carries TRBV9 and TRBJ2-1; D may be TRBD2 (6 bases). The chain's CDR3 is CASQGTSHNEQFF. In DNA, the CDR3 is TGTGCCAGTCAAGGGACTTCCCACAATGAGCAGTTCTTC.